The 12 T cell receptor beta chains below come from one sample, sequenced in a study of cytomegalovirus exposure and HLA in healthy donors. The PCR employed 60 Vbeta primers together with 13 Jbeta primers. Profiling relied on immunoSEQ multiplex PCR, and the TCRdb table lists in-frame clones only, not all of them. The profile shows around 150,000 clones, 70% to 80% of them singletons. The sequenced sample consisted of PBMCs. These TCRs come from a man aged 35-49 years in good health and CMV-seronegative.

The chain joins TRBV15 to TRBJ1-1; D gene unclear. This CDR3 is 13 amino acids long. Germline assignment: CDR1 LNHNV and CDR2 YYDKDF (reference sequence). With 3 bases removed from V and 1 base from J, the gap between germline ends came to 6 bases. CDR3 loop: CATSRSSNTEAFF. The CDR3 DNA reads TGTGCCACCAGCAGGTCATCGAACACTGAAGCTTTCTTT. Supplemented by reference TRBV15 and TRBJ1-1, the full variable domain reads DAMVIQNPRYQVTQFGKPVTLSCSQTLNHNVMYWYQQKSSQAPKLLFHYYDKDFNNEADTPDNFQSRRPNTSFCFLDIRSPGLGDTAMYLCATSRSSNTEAFFGQGTRLTVV.

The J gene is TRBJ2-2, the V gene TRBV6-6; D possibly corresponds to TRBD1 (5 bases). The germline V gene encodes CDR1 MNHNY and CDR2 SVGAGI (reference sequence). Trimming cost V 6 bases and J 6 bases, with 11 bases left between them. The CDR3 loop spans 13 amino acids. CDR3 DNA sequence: TGTGCCAGCAGCCTGGAAGGGGCCGGGGAGCTGTTTTTT. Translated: CASSLEGAGELFF.

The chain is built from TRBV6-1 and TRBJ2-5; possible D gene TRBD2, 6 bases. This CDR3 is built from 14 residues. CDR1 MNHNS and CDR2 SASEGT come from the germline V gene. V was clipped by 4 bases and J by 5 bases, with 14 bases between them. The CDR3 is CASSASRGRETQYF. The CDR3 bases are TGTGCCAGCAGTGCCTCACGGGGGAGGGAGACCCAGTACTTC.

CDR3: CAWSLQRQGPLGSYYGYTF. The CDR3 DNA is TGTGCCTGGAGTTTACAGAGACAGGGTCCCTTGGGATCTTACTATGGCTACACCTTC. The rearrangement links TRBV30 to TRBJ1-2, with 7 bases lining up with TRBD1. Germline V gene lookup returns CDR1 GTSNPN and CDR2 SVGIG (reference sequence). CDR3 length: 19 amino acids. The V gene end was trimmed by 2 bases and the J gene end by 3 bases; junction bases not matched to a gene: 21.

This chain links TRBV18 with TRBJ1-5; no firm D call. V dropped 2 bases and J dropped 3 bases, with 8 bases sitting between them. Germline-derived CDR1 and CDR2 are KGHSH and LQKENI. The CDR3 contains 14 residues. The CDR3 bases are TGTGCCAGCTCACCATCCCCGTTCAATCAGCCCCAGCATTTT. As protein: CASSPSPFNQPQHF.

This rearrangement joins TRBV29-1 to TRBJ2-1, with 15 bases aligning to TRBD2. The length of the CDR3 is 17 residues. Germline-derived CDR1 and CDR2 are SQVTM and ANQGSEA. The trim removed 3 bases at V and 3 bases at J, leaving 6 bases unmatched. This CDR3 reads CSVEGTSGGWHYNEQFF. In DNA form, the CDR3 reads TGCAGCGTTGAGGGGACTAGCGGGGGGTGGCACTACAATGAGCAGTTCTTC.

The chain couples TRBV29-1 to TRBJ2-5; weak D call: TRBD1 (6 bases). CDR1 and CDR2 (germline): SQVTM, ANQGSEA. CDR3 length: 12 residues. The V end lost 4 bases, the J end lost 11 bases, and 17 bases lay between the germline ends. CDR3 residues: CSVARGDKGQYF. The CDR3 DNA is TGCAGCGTTGCCAGGGGAGATAAGGGACAGTACTTC.

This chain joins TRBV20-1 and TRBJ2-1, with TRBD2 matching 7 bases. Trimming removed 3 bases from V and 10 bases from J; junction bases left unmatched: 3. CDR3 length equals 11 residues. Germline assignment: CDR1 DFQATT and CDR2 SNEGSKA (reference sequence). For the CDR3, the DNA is TGCAGTGCTAGGAGCGGGGACGAGCAGTTCTTC. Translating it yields CSARSGDEQFF.

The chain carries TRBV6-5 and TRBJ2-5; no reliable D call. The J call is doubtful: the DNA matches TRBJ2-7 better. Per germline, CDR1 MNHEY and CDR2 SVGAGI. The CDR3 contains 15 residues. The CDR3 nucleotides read TGTGCCAGCAGTTACTCGACATCTAGCTCCTACGAGCAGTACTTC. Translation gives CASSYSTSSSYEQYF.

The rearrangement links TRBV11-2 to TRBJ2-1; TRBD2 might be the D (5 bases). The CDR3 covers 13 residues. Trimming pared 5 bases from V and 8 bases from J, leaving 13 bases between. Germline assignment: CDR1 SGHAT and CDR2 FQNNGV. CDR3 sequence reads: CASSLHRGDEQFF. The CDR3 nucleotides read TGTGCCAGCAGCCTCCACCGGGGTGATGAGCAGTTCTTC.

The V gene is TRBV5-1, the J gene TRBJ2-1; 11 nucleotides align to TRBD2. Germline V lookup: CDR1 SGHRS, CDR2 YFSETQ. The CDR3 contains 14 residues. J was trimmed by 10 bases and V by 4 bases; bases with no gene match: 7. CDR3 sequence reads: CASSVGSGRGEQFF. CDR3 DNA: TGCGCCAGCAGCGTAGGTAGCGGGAGGGGGGAGCAGTTCTTC.

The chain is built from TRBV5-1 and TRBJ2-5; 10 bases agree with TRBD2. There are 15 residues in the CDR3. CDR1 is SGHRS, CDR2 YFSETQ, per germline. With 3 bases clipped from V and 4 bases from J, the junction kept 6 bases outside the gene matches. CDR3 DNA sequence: TGCGCCAGCAGCTCCGTTAGCGGGGGGATAGAGACCCAGTACTTC. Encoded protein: CASSSVSGGIETQYF.